The 14 T cell receptor beta chains given below trace back to one sample, sequenced in a study of response to subunit inactivated influenza vaccine. TCRdb reprocessed the RT-PCR reads with MiXCR, giving one entry per CDR3 protein. The sample includes hundreds of thousands of distinct CDR3 sequences, roughly 12% seen only once; the top ten take roughly 10%. The source material was PBMCs from blood, sampled on the day of vaccination. Every receptor here comes from a man aged 50-60 years who received an inactivated influenza vaccine.

This clonotype has just a few counts. This rearrangement joins TRBV5-6 to TRBJ2-5; D is uncertain. V was cut by 3 bases and J by 2 bases, with 8 bases left in between. The CDR3 is 13 amino acids. Germline V lookup: CDR1 SGHDT, CDR2 YYEEEE. In DNA, the CDR3 is TGTGCCAGCAGCTGGGAAGTTCAAGAGACCCAGTACTTC. This translates into CASSWEVQETQYF.

The CDR3 sequence is CASSNGRMNTEAFF. CDR3 DNA: TGCGCCAGCAGCAACGGACGGATGAACACTGAAGCTTTCTTT. The chain recombines TRBV5-1 with TRBJ1-1; D uncertain. The CDR3 is 14 residues long. In germline, CDR1 is SGHRS, CDR2 YFSETQ. Trimming took 4 bases from V and 0 from J, leaving 10 bases between them.

This clonotype was recorded at least ten times. The V and J genes are TRBV5-1 and TRBJ2-2, with D perhaps given as TRBD1 or TRBD2 (6 bases each). Trimming cost V 4 bases and J 1 base, with 17 bases left between them. Germline-derived CDR1 and CDR2 are SGHRS and YFSETQ. This CDR3 is built from 17 residues. This chain's CDR3 is CASSAGLGQLNTGELFF. The CDR3 region has the DNA TGCGCCAGCAGCGCGGGATTAGGACAGCTGAACACCGGGGAGCTGTTTTTT.

V and J are TRBV5-1 and TRBJ2-5; D unclear. V lost 4 bases and J lost 2, with 9 bases in between. Germline-derived CDR1 and CDR2 are SGHRS and YFSETQ. The CDR3 is made up of 13 amino acids. The CDR3 loop is CASSRSLQETQYF. The CDR3 DNA follows: TGCGCCAGCAGCCGCAGCTTACAAGAGACCCAGTACTTC.

This clonotype has ten or more counts. V is TRBV12-3 or TRBV12-4 and J is TRBJ1-1; TRBD1 is a possible D gene (5 bases). This CDR3 contains 14 residues. Trimming took 1 base from V and 4 from J, leaving 10 bases between them. Here the CDR3 DNA reads TGTGCCAGCAGTTTAGGTCCAGGGTCCACTGAAGCTTTCTTT. Its protein product is CASSLGPGSTEAFF.

This clonotype has just a few counts. The chain is built from TRBV27 and TRBJ1-6, with 7 bases lining up with TRBD1. Germline assignment: CDR1 MNHEY and CDR2 SMNVEV (reference sequence). V lost 4 bases to trimming and J lost 9 bases; unmatched junction nucleotides: 6. CDR3 length equals 14 residues. The CDR3 DNA sequence: TGTGCCAGCAGTTACAGGGGCTCCGGTTCACCCCTCCACTTT. The encoded protein is CASSYRGSGSPLHF.

This clonotype was detected a few times. The chain uses TRBV4-2 and TRBJ2-1; no definite D call. V shed 0 bases and J shed 7 bases, with 7 bases lying between them. The CDR3 is made up of 13 amino acids. Germline-derived CDR1 and CDR2 are LGHNA and YNFKEQ. CDR3 DNA sequence: TGTGCCAGCAGCCAAGATCGAGAGAATGAGCAGTTCTTC. Its protein product is CASSQDRENEQFF.

The rearrangement joins TRBV20-1 to TRBJ2-5; D is perhaps TRBD1 (6 bases). The V gene lost 6 bases and the J gene lost 5 bases, with 13 bases spanning the gap. CDR1 is DFQATT, CDR2 SNEGSKA, per germline (reference sequence). The CDR3 totals 12 residues. In DNA, the CDR3 is TGCAGTGCCGCTCTCAGGGGTGAGACCCAGTACTTC. The encoded protein is CSAALRGETQYF.

The chain joins TRBV6-2 or TRBV6-3 to TRBJ2-1; D uncertain. This CDR3 comprises 14 residues. Germline V gene data show CDR1 as MNHEY and CDR2 as SVGEGT. The germline V and J ends were trimmed by 2 bases and 6 bases, with 11 bases remaining between them. The CDR3 DNA reads TGTGCCAGCAGTTACAGGGTAGTGGGCAATGAGCAGTTCTTC. Translation: CASSYRVVGNEQFF.

This clonotype was picked up a small number of times. The genes are TRBV6-2 or TRBV6-3 and TRBJ2-7, with 9 bases fitting TRBD2. V lost 2 bases and J lost 6; bases outside the gene matches: 11. Germline V lookup: CDR1 MNHEY, CDR2 SVGEGT. This CDR3 region has 16 residues. The CDR3 region is CASSYQPGTSRVEQYF. CDR3 nucleotides: TGTGCCAGCAGTTACCAGCCCGGGACTAGCCGAGTCGAGCAGTACTTC.

This clonotype was counted between two and nine times. This rearrangement joins TRBV27 to TRBJ1-3; unclear D gene. With 7 bases removed from V and 4 bases from J, the gap between germline ends came to 8 bases. This CDR3 contains 12 residues. Germline V gene sequence: CDR1 MNHEY, CDR2 SMNVEV (reference sequence). The CDR3 loop reads CASTKSGNTIYF. The CDR3 nucleotides are TGTGCCAGCACCAAATCCGGAAACACCATATATTTT.

The V and J genes are TRBV20-1 and TRBJ2-1; 9 bases agree with TRBD2. V gave up 5 bases and J gave up 4 bases; unmatched junction bases: 9. From germline, CDR1 is DFQATT and CDR2 SNEGSKA (reference sequence). The CDR3 contains 15 residues. The CDR3 DNA reads TGCAGTGCTGCGGGACTAGCCCTTAGTTACAATGAGCAGTTCTTC. As protein: CSAAGLALSYNEQFF.

This chain connects TRBV4-1 to TRBJ2-1; 9 nucleotides match TRBD1. The germline V gene has CDR1 MGHRA and CDR2 YSYEKL. V dropped 4 bases and J dropped 0; count of bases not matched to a gene: 13. The length of the CDR3 is 19 residues. The CDR3 DNA sequence: TGCGCCAGCAGCCCCGAGGACAGGGGAAGATTGAGCTCCTACAATGAGCAGTTCTTC. Protein: CASSPEDRGRLSSYNEQFF.

This clonotype was counted between two and nine times. The rearrangement uses TRBV20-1 and TRBJ2-7; D could derive from TRBD1 or TRBD2 (5 bases each). The V gene's germline CDR1 is DFQATT and CDR2 SNEGSKA (reference sequence). This CDR3 has 11 amino acids. Trimming pared 5 bases from V and 4 bases from J, leaving 9 bases between. Written as DNA, the CDR3 is TGCAGTGCTGGGGACCGTTACGAGCAGTACTTC. Translated, it gives CSAGDRYEQYF.